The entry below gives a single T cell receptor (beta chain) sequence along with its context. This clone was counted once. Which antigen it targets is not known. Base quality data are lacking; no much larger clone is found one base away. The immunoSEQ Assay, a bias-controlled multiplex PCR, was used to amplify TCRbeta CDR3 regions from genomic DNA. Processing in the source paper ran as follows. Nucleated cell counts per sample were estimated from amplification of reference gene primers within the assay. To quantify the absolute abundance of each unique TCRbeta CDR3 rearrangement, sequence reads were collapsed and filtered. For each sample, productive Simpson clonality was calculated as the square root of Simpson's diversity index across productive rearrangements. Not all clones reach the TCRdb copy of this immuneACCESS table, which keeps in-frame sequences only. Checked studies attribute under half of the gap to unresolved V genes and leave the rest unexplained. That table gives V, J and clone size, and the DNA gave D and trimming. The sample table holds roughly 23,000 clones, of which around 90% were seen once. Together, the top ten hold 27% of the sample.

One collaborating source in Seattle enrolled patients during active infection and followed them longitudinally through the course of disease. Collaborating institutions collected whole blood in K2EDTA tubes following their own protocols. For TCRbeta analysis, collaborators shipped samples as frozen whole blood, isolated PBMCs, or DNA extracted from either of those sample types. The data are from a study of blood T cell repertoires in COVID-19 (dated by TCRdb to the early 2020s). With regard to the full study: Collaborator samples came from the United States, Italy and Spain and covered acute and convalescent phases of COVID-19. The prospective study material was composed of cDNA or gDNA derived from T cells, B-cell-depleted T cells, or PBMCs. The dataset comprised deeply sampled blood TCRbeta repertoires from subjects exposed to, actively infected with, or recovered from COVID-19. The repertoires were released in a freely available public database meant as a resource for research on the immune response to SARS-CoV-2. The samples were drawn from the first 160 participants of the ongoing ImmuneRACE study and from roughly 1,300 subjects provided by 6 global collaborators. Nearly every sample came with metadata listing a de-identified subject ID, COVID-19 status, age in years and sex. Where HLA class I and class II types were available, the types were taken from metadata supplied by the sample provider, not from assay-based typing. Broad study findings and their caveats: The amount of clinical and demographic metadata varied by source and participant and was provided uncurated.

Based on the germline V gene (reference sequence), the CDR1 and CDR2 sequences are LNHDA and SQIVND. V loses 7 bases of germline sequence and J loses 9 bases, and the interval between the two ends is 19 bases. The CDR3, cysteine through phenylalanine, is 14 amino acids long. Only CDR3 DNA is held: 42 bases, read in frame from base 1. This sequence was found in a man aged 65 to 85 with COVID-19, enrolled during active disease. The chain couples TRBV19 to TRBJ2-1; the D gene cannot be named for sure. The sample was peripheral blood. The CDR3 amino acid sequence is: CASTKVVFRGEQFF. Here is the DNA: TGTGCCAGTACCAAGGTTGTATTCCGAGGTGAGCAGTTCTTC. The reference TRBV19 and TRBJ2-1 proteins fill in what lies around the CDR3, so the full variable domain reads DGGITQSPKYLFRKEGQNVTLSCEQNLNHDAMYWYRQDPGQGLRLIYYSQIVNDFQKGDIAEGYSVSREKKESFPLTVTSAQKNPTAFYLCASTKVVFRGEQFFGPGTRLTVL.